One sample yielded the 19 T cell receptor beta chains listed below, sequenced in a study of T cell responses to AZD1222 COVID-19 vaccine. Sequencing was performed with immunoSEQ multiplex PCR; in TCRdb, only in-frame clones are kept and a portion is missing. The table records roughly 150,000 clones, around 87% of them present only once. Sequencing was performed on peripheral blood, taken 28 days after the second AZD1222 dose. The source is an adult who received the AZD1222 COVID-19 vaccine.

V gene TRBV6-5 combines with J gene TRBJ1-1; the D is unclear. The CDR3 spans 15 residues. Per the germline V gene, CDR1 is MNHEY and CDR2 is SVGAGI. Trimming left V 0 bases short and J 5 bases short, with 13 bases between. CDR3 in amino acids: CASSYSDMGRTEAFF. The CDR3 nucleotides are TGTGCCAGCAGTTACTCTGACATGGGTCGGACTGAAGCTTTCTTT.

V is TRBV7-3 and J is TRBJ2-3; D remains ambiguous. Germline CDR1 reads SGHTA; CDR2 reads FQGTGA. This CDR3 has 16 amino acids. Trimming cost V 3 bases and J 2 bases, with 15 bases left between them. This CDR3 is CASSFKGWRNTDTQYF. The CDR3 DNA reads TGTGCCAGCAGCTTTAAAGGTTGGCGAAACACAGATACGCAGTATTTT.

J is TRBJ2-3 and V is TRBV9; D is uncertain. V was shortened by 4 bases and J by 6 bases, with 12 bases between the two germline ends. This CDR3 has 13 residues. The germline V gene encodes CDR1 SGDLS and CDR2 YYNGEE. CDR3 in amino acids: CASSLGPSDTQYF. CDR3 coding DNA: TGTGCCAGCAGCTTAGGCCCATCGGATACGCAGTATTTT.

The chain recombines TRBV7-2 with TRBJ2-7; no definite D call. This CDR3 has 12 amino acids. The germline V and J ends were trimmed by 6 bases and 0 bases, with 6 bases remaining between them. Germline V gives CDR1 SGHTA, CDR2 FQGNSA. The CDR3 DNA sequence: TGTGCCAGCAGTCGTACCTCCTACGAGCAGTACTTC. This encodes CASSRTSYEQYF.

The V call is TRBV30, the J call TRBJ1-2; D is unclear. The length of the CDR3 is 11 residues. The V gene lost 0 bases and the J gene lost 7 bases, with 6 bases spanning the gap. Germline CDR1 is GTSNPN and CDR2 is SVGIG (reference sequence). The CDR3 is CAWSVLSGYTF. The CDR3 DNA follows: TGTGCCTGGAGTGTATTATCTGGCTACACCTTC.

The chain is built from TRBV20-1 and TRBJ2-7; perhaps TRBD1 as D (5 bases). V lost 3 bases to trimming and J lost 2 bases, with 11 bases between them. Per the germline V gene, CDR1 is DFQATT and CDR2 is SNEGSKA (reference sequence). CDR3 length: 13 amino acids. The DNA of the CDR3 is TGCAGTGCTAGTGCCGACAGACCCTACGAGCAGTACTTC. Translated: CSASADRPYEQYF.

The genes are TRBV27 and TRBJ2-7; D ambiguous. CDR1 MNHEY and CDR2 SMNVEV come from the germline V gene (reference sequence). The V end lost 3 bases, the J end lost 2 bases, and 8 bases lay between the germline ends. This CDR3 contains 13 residues. The CDR3: CASSFLPAYEQYF. The CDR3 DNA reads as TGTGCCAGCAGTTTCTTACCCGCCTACGAGCAGTACTTC.

This clone appeared a few times. One end of the junction is discordant with germline, which a read error may explain. The chain employs TRBV9 and TRBJ2-2, with unresolved D. Germline V gene lookup returns CDR1 SGDLS and CDR2 YYNGEE. This CDR3 has 14 amino acids. As DNA, the CDR3 is TGTGCCAGCAGCGTTGGGCAACTCACCGGCGAGCTGTTTTTT. Amino acids: CASSVGQLTGELFF.

The chain combines TRBV28 with TRBJ2-5; D perhaps matches TRBD1 (5 bases). The V and J ends lost 6 bases and 3 bases respectively, with 8 bases between them. The CDR3 is 12 residues long. Per germline, CDR1 MDHEN and CDR2 SYDVKM. The DNA of the CDR3 is TGTGCCAGCAGGACAGAAAAAGAGACCCAGTACTTC. This codes for CASRTEKETQYF.

V usage is TRBV12-3 or TRBV12-4 and J usage is TRBJ1-1; D is uncertain. The CDR3 runs to 11 residues. V lost 5 bases to trimming and J lost 12 bases, with 13 bases between them. Written as DNA, the CDR3 is TGTGCCAGCAGTCCCCTTTATGGAACTTTCTTT. It specifies CASSPLYGTFF.

As to this clone: The identical CDR3 is also encoded by other nucleotide sequences in the sample. The gene calls are TRBV9 and TRBJ1-2; 8 positions agree with TRBD1. Trimming removed 2 bases from V and 3 bases from J; junction bases left unmatched: 0. The length of the CDR3 is 13 residues. CDR1 is SGDLS, CDR2 YYNGEE, per germline. Here the CDR3 DNA reads TGTGCCAGCAGCGTGGACAGGGACTATGGCTACACCTTC. Translating gives CASSVDRDYGYTF.

The J gene is TRBJ2-3, the V gene TRBV24-1; possibly TRBD2 for D (5 bases). V gave up 3 bases and J gave up 8 bases, with 11 bases separating them. The CDR3 runs 13 residues. CDR1 and CDR2 from the germline V gene are KGHDR and SFDVKD. Here the CDR3 DNA reads TGTGCCACCAGTGATCGGAGCGGTGTTACGCAGTATTTT. Translated: CATSDRSGVTQYF.

This chain connects TRBV4-1 to TRBJ2-7; D is ambiguous. V was pared by 1 base and J by 6 bases, with 7 bases between. The V gene's germline CDR1 is MGHRA and CDR2 YSYEKL. The CDR3 has 12 residues. CDR3 DNA sequence: TGCGCCAGCAGCCAAGTGTCTGCCGAGCAGTACTTC. Translated: CASSQVSAEQYF.

V and J are TRBV30 and TRBJ2-7; 9 nucleotides match TRBD1. The germline gives CDR1 GTSNPN, CDR2 SVGIG (reference sequence). This CDR3 is 15 amino acids long. Trimming took 2 bases from V and 2 from J; bases not matched to a gene: 7. The CDR3 coding sequence is TGTGCCTGGAGTTCCCCAGGGACAGGGCCCTACGAGCAGTACTTC. Protein product: CAWSSPGTGPYEQYF.

The rearrangement joins TRBV19 to TRBJ2-3; D uncertain. This CDR3 has 13 amino acids. V dropped 3 bases and J dropped 8 bases, with 12 bases sitting between them. Germline loops: CDR1 LNHDA, CDR2 SQIVND (reference sequence). Written as DNA, the CDR3 is TGTGCCAGTAGTATGCAGACTCTTGCTACGCAGTATTTT. It encodes CASSMQTLATQYF.

J is TRBJ1-5 and V is TRBV12-3 or TRBV12-4; D is unclear. Trimming shortened V by 3 bases and J by 4 bases, and 7 bases separated the two germline ends. The CDR3 extends over 13 amino acids. CDR3 bases: TGTGCCAGCAGTTTGCGGGAAAATCAGCCCCAGCATTTT. Translation: CASSLRENQPQHF.

The J gene is TRBJ1-1, the V gene TRBV6-5; D is ambiguous. This CDR3 has 12 amino acids. Trimming took off 3 bases at V and 8 bases at J, with 10 bases between the two ends. CDR1 and CDR2 (germline): MNHEY, SVGAGI. CDR3 amino acids: CASSYSGKEAFF. CDR3 coding DNA: TGTGCCAGCAGTTATTCGGGAAAGGAAGCTTTCTTT.

This clone was seen only once. The CDR3 DNA follows: TGCGCCAGCAGCCAAGAGACCTCCCGCGTAAAAGAGACCCAGTACTTC. Translating gives CASSQETSRVKETQYF. The rearrangement joins TRBV4-1 to TRBJ2-5; D remains unclear. V was trimmed by 0 bases and J by 3 bases, leaving 14 bases between them. Germline lookup yields CDR1 MGHRA and CDR2 YSYEKL. This CDR3 is 16 amino acids long.

The chain couples TRBV6-2 or TRBV6-3 to TRBJ1-2, with 8 nucleotides matching TRBD1. With 4 bases clipped from V and 3 bases from J, the junction kept 4 bases outside the gene matches. Germline V gene data show CDR1 as MNHEY and CDR2 as SVGEGT. This CDR3 is 14 amino acids long. The CDR3: CASSSGQGYYGYTF. In nucleotides, the CDR3 is TGTGCCAGCAGTTCCGGACAGGGATACTATGGCTACACCTTC.